These 29 T cell receptor beta chains share one sample of origin, sequenced in a study of T cells in Graves' hyperthyroidism and ophthalmopathy. Amplification yielded TCR beta CDR3 regions, with RNA transcripts as the source. A set of HTBI primers served as the primers for a first-round RT-PCR of the TCR CDR3. TCRdb processed the multiplex PCR reads anew with MiXCR; each CDR3 protein has one entry. The sample has fewer than 900,000 distinct CDR3 sequences, roughly 15% seen once. Source material: blood. The receptor source for this set is a man younger than 30 with Graves' hyperthyroidism.

Ten or more counts support this clonotype. Here the CDR3 reads CSVAPPGGAQETQYF. The CDR3 DNA reads as TGCAGCGTCGCCCCACCCGGAGGGGCCCAAGAGACCCAGTACTTC. The V call is TRBV29-1, the J call TRBJ2-5; perhaps TRBD2 as D (6 bases). Germline assignment: CDR1 SQVTM and CDR2 ANQGSEA. CDR3 length: 15 residues. Trimming took 6 bases from V and 1 from J, leaving 18 bases between them.

CDR3 region: CASSPPRDGYSYEQYF. CDR3 DNA: TGCGCCAGCAGCCCTCCGCGGGACGGTTACTCCTACGAGCAGTACTTC. The gene calls are TRBV5-1 and TRBJ2-7, with a weak D call TRBD2 (6 bases). The CDR3 spans 16 residues. Germline-derived CDR1 and CDR2 are SGHRS and YFSETQ. With 4 bases removed from V and 0 bases from J, the gap between germline ends came to 17 bases.

The chain joins TRBV2 to TRBJ2-5, with no clear D. This CDR3 is 12 amino acids long. The V gene's germline CDR1 is SNHLY and CDR2 FYNNEI. V was shortened by 0 bases and J by 5 bases, with 4 bases between the two germline ends. The CDR3 reads CASSEALETQYF. CDR3 nucleotide sequence: TGTGCCAGCAGTGAAGCGCTGGAGACCCAGTACTTC.

This clonotype was counted at least ten times. This chain links TRBV28 with TRBJ2-1; 9 bases fit TRBD2. The trim removed 7 bases at V and 7 bases at J, leaving 11 bases unmatched. The CDR3 spans 15 residues. Per the germline V gene, CDR1 is MDHEN and CDR2 is SYDVKM. The CDR3 loop reads CASTIGGSGRNEQFF. The CDR3, as DNA: TGTGCCAGCACCATTGGCGGTAGCGGGAGAAATGAGCAGTTCTTC.

The rearrangement links TRBV7-9 to TRBJ2-5; 8 bases align to TRBD1. Germline assignment: CDR1 SEHNR and CDR2 FQNEAQ (reference sequence). After removal of 4 bases from V and 1 base from J, the junction contained 5 bases not matched to a gene. The CDR3 extends over 15 amino acids. The CDR3 protein is CASSSRDRFQETQYF. CDR3 nucleotide sequence: TGTGCCAGCAGCTCAAGGGACAGGTTCCAAGAGACCCAGTACTTC.

The chain joins TRBV29-1 to TRBJ1-1, with D hard to call. The CDR3 is 12 residues long. V lost 7 bases to trimming and J lost 1 base, with 10 bases between them. Germline CDR1 and CDR2: SQVTM and ANQGSEA. The CDR3 DNA reads as TGCAGCGGTTTACGCGCGAACACTGAAGCTTTCTTT. It encodes CSGLRANTEAFF.

At least ten counts were recorded for this clonotype. This chain uses TRBV5-1 with TRBJ2-7, with 9 bases fitting TRBD2. The junction had 10 bases not matched to a gene; V was cut back by 1 base and J by 5 bases. CDR3 length equals 16 residues. Germline-derived CDR1 and CDR2 are SGHRS and YFSETQ. CDR3 nucleotide sequence: TGCGCCAGCAGCTTGCCCTTAGCGGGAGTTAATGACGAGCAGTACTTC. Amino acids: CASSLPLAGVNDEQYF.

This clonotype was seen at least ten times. This chain connects TRBV7-2 to TRBJ2-5; 10 bases are a match to TRBD1. The CDR3 is 16 residues long. The germline gives CDR1 SGHTA, CDR2 FQGNSA. The V gene end was trimmed by 4 bases and the J gene end by 4 bases; junction bases not matched to a gene: 9. In DNA, the CDR3 is TGTGCCAGCAGCTCCTTCAGACAGGGGGCTAGAGAGACCCAGTACTTC. It translates to CASSSFRQGARETQYF.

Remarks on this clonotype: One base away lies a much larger clone, so this may be a sequencing read error. The chain employs TRBV30 and TRBJ2-3; D gene unclear. The J call could be wrong; TRBJ1-5 is a better fit for the DNA end. The CDR3 runs 13 residues. Germline V CDR1 and CDR2: GTSNPN, SVGIG (reference sequence). The CDR3 protein is CAWSKQLTDTQHF. The CDR3 DNA reads TGTGCCTGGAGTAAACAGCTCACAGATACGCAGCATTTT.

This clonotype was counted many times. V usage is TRBV2 and J usage is TRBJ2-3, with D maybe TRBD2 (6 bases). V was shortened by 0 bases and J by 4 bases, with 11 bases between the two germline ends. The V gene's germline CDR1 is SNHLY and CDR2 FYNNEI. The CDR3 has 15 amino acids. In nucleotides, the CDR3 is TGTGCCAGCAGTGAAGCGACGGGAGCGTCAGATACGCAGTATTTT. It codes for CASSEATGASDTQYF.

V is TRBV6-5 and J is TRBJ2-7; D is perhaps TRBD1 or TRBD2 (5 bases each). The germline CDR1 and CDR2 sequences are MNHEY and SVGAGI. The V and J ends lost 4 bases and 1 base respectively, with 20 bases between them. The CDR3 consists of 17 residues. CDR3 in DNA: TGTGCCAGCAGTTTAAATCCCTGGGGGAGTGGGTCCTACGAGCAGTACTTC. Translation gives CASSLNPWGSGSYEQYF.

The rearrangement links TRBV29-1 to TRBJ1-2, with unresolved D. Germline CDR1 reads SQVTM; CDR2 reads ANQGSEA. V was clipped by 4 bases and J by 7 bases, with 16 bases between them. The length of the CDR3 is 13 residues. The CDR3 DNA sequence: TGCAGCGTTGGAGTTGGTATAATGCGTGGCTACACCTTC. Amino acids: CSVGVGIMRGYTF.

As for this clonotype: A much larger clone lies a single base off, so this may be a read error. V is TRBV11-3 and J is TRBJ2-1, with TRBD1 as a possible D gene (6 bases). In germline, CDR1 is SGHNT, CDR2 YENEEA. Trimming removed 0 bases from V and 7 bases from J, with 10 bases in between. The CDR3 spans 14 residues. The CDR3 coding sequence is TGTGCCAGCAGCTTAGAGGCAGGGGTGAATGAGCAGTTCTTC. Amino acids: CASSLEAGVNEQFF. Full variable domain (remainder filled in from reference TRBV11-3 and TRBJ2-1): EAGVVQSPRYKIIEKKQPVAFWCNPISGHNTLYWYLQNLGQGPELLIRYENEEAVDDSQLPKDRFSAERLKGVDSTLKIQPAELGDSAVYLCASSLEAGVNEQFFGPGTRLTVL.

This chain uses TRBV6-1 with TRBJ2-7; 10 bases are shared with TRBD2. Germline V gene lookup returns CDR1 MNHNS and CDR2 SASEGT. The CDR3 runs to 14 residues. Trimming removed 7 bases from V and 3 bases from J; junction bases left unmatched: 6. CDR3 loop: CASIGLADYYEQYF. As DNA, the CDR3 is TGTGCCAGCATTGGACTAGCGGATTACTACGAGCAGTACTTC.

This clonotype showed up many times. The chain combines TRBV28 with TRBJ2-7; D is possibly TRBD1 (6 bases). Trimming left V 4 bases short and J 0 bases short, with 22 bases between. Germline V lookup: CDR1 MDHEN, CDR2 SYDVKM. The CDR3 spans 18 residues. In DNA, the CDR3 is TGTGCCAGCAGTTCCCGGGACACAAGTCTAGCCCGCTCCTACGAGCAGTACTTC. Its protein is CASSSRDTSLARSYEQYF.

The sample holds one count of this clonotype. The chain combines TRBV5-4 with TRBJ1-2; D is ambiguous. Looked up from germline, CDR1 is SGHNT and CDR2 is YYREEE (reference sequence). Trimming took 2 bases from V and 8 from J, leaving 19 bases between them. The CDR3 spans 15 residues. The CDR3 reads CASSFERPGLAGYTF. The CDR3 DNA reads TGTGCCAGCAGCTTTGAACGTCCCGGCCTAGCGGGCTACACCTTC. The entire variable domain, with the rest obtained from reference TRBV5-4 and TRBJ1-2, is as follows: ETGVTQSPTHLIKTRGQQVTLRCSSQSGHNTVSWYQQALGQGPQFIFQYYREEENGRGNFPPRFSGLQFPNYSSELNVNALELDDSALYLCASSFERPGLAGYTFGSGTRLTVV.

This sequence joins TRBV20-1 and TRBJ2-4, with D maybe TRBD1 (5 bases). Between the trimmed V and J ends, which lost 0 bases and 1 base, there was a span of 10 bases. The germline V gene has CDR1 DFQATT and CDR2 SNEGSKA (reference sequence). This CDR3 comprises 15 residues. In DNA, the CDR3 is TGCAGTGCTAGAGATCAGGGTGCGGCCAAAAACATTCAGTACTTC. Translated: CSARDQGAAKNIQYF.

This clonotype was recorded only once. V gene TRBV29-1 combines with J gene TRBJ2-3; D might be TRBD1 (5 bases). The V gene lost 7 bases and the J gene lost 0 bases, with 8 bases spanning the gap. CDR1 SQVTM and CDR2 ANQGSEA come from the germline V gene. This CDR3 is built from 12 residues. CDR3 nucleotide sequence: TGCAGCGCCCGACAGAGCACAGATACGCAGTATTTT. As protein: CSARQSTDTQYF.

This clonotype was recorded at least ten times. This sequence joins TRBV28 and TRBJ2-7; 12 positions agree with TRBD2. The CDR3 has 17 amino acids. V was pared by 3 bases and J by 3 bases, with 9 bases of the junction left unmatched. The germline V gene has CDR1 MDHEN and CDR2 SYDVKM. The CDR3 DNA reads as TGTGCCAGCAGTTTTCGGCTAGCGGGAGGGCCGGGCTACGAGCAGTACTTC. It codes for CASSFRLAGGPGYEQYF.

This clonotype was seen repeatedly, ten times or more. The rearrangement links TRBV20-1 to TRBJ2-7, with 15 bases that match TRBD2. In germline, CDR1 is DFQATT, CDR2 SNEGSKA (reference sequence). The CDR3 is 16 residues long. Trimming at V came to 0 bases and at J to 5 bases, leaving 5 bases not matched to a gene. CDR3 coding DNA: TGCAGTGCTAGAGATGGGGGACTAGCGGGAGGAAACGAGCAGTACTTC. Translated: CSARDGGLAGGNEQYF.

This clonotype was seen repeatedly, ten times or more. The genes are TRBV11-1 and TRBJ2-5; D gene unclear. Trimming removed 7 bases at V and 2 bases at J, with 11 bases between. Germline lookup yields CDR1 SGHAT and CDR2 FQDESV (reference sequence). The CDR3 loop spans 13 amino acids. CDR3 nucleotide sequence: TGTGCCAGCACCCATTCGGCACAAGAGACCCAGTACTTC. Translating it yields CASTHSAQETQYF.

This sequence joins TRBV12-5 and TRBJ1-5; 9 nucleotides align to TRBD1. The CDR3 runs to 15 residues. The V gene's germline CDR1 is LGHNT and CDR2 FRNRAP. Unmatched junction bases numbered 9, after V lost 5 bases and J lost 7 bases. This CDR3 is CASGPTDRGVQPQHF. The CDR3 DNA sequence: TGTGCTAGTGGTCCCACCGACAGGGGGGTCCAGCCCCAGCATTTT.

This clonotype was seen ten or more times. This chain uses TRBV20-1 with TRBJ2-7; tentative D call: TRBD2 (7 bases). Germline assignment: CDR1 DFQATT and CDR2 SNEGSKA (reference sequence). V was trimmed by 3 bases and J by 6 bases, leaving 18 bases between them. The CDR3 consists of 14 residues. Here the CDR3 DNA reads TGCAGTGCTAGGCGACTAGCACCCAGGGGCGAGCAGTACTTC. Translated: CSARRLAPRGEQYF.

J is TRBJ2-7 and V is TRBV7-6; 7 nucleotides match TRBD1. Germline-derived CDR1 and CDR2 are SGHVS and FNYEAQ. This CDR3 is built from 17 residues. V lost 1 base to trimming and J lost 5 bases; unmatched junction nucleotides: 14. This CDR3 is CASSLGSPGTVIDEQYF. The CDR3 DNA sequence: TGTGCCAGCAGCTTAGGTTCCCCCGGGACAGTAATCGACGAGCAGTACTTC.

This clonotype was counted at least ten times. This chain uses TRBV5-1 with TRBJ2-3; unclear D gene. This CDR3 is 15 amino acids long. Germline V gene sequence: CDR1 SGHRS, CDR2 YFSETQ. With 0 bases removed from V and 1 base from J, the gap between germline ends came to 9 bases. DNA of the CDR3: TGCGCCAGCAGCTTGGTATCAACAGGCACAGATACGCAGTATTTT. It codes for CASSLVSTGTDTQYF.

This clonotype was seen at least ten times. The genes are TRBV7-2 and TRBJ2-7; TRBD2 matches 13 bases. Per the germline V gene, CDR1 is SGHTA and CDR2 is FQGNSA. This CDR3 has 15 amino acids. With 5 bases clipped from V and 6 bases from J, the junction kept 7 bases outside the gene matches. CDR3 loop: CASSRGLAGVGEQYF. CDR3 coding DNA: TGTGCCAGCAGCCGAGGACTAGCGGGAGTAGGCGAGCAGTACTTC.

This clonotype was detected a few times. The CDR3 nucleotides read TGTGCCTGGAGTGGTCGGCCAAACGGAGTGGCTTTCTTT. This sequence encodes CAWSGRPNGVAFF. The V call is TRBV30, the J call TRBJ1-1; D gene uncertain. The length of the CDR3 is 13 residues. The V gene's germline CDR1 is GTSNPN and CDR2 SVGIG (reference sequence). Trimming cost V 1 base and J 11 bases, with 17 bases left between them.

The gene calls are TRBV29-1 and TRBJ1-1; tentatively, D is TRBD1 (5 bases). Germline CDR1 SQVTM, CDR2 ANQGSEA. The length of the CDR3 is 13 residues. The germline V and J ends were trimmed by 7 bases and 4 bases, with 16 bases remaining between them. CDR3 residues: CSASGQQSTEAFF. The CDR3 nucleotides are TGCAGCGCATCGGGGCAGCAGAGCACTGAAGCTTTCTTT.

Of note for this clonotype: This may stem from a read error, because a much larger clone lies one nucleotide away. The chain has TRBV11-2 and TRBJ2-1; tentative D call: TRBD2 (5 bases). Germline V gene sequence: CDR1 SGHAT, CDR2 FQNNGV. This CDR3 is built from 14 residues. The ends were cut back, 0 bases at V and 10 bases at J, with 13 bases in the middle. The CDR3 here is CASSLDLGRREQFF. The CDR3, as DNA: TGTGCCAGCAGCTTAGATTTGGGGAGACGCGAGCAGTTCTTC.